Listed below are T cell receptor beta chains from one sample, sequenced in a study of PD-1 blockade in classical Hodgkin lymphoma. Measured with immunoSEQ multiplex PCR; TCRdb has only the in-frame clones, and not every one. The table includes 25,000 to 30,000 clones, roughly 70% detected once. The sequences come from peripheral blood mononuclear cells (PBMCs), collected before the second cycle of nivolumab. These receptors were obtained from a human donor with classical Hodgkin lymphoma. The CDR3 runs from the conserved cysteine through the conserved F or W.

J gene: TRBJ2-3; V gene: TRBV5-4; CDR3 protein: CASSWGGPGFPTDTQYF
J gene: TRBJ2-1; V gene: TRBV19; CDR3 protein: CASSILTGGNEQFF
J gene: TRBJ1-2; V gene: TRBV5-4; CDR3 protein: CASSLALRNYGYTF
J gene: TRBJ2-3; V gene: TRBV5-1; CDR3 protein: CASRRGREHTQYF
J gene: TRBJ2-5; V gene: TRBV7-9; CDR3 protein: CASSLGTAYQETQYF
J gene: TRBJ1-1; V gene: TRBV10-3; CDR3 protein: CAINFAEETEAFF
J gene: TRBJ2-5; V gene: TRBV5-1; CDR3 protein: CASSFSGGAETQYF
J gene: TRBJ2-3; V gene: TRBV7-8; CDR3 protein: CASSFYLDTQYF
J gene: TRBJ1-6; V gene: TRBV7-2; CDR3 protein: CASRTTGGGSPLHF
J gene: TRBJ2-1; V gene: TRBV5-6; CDR3 protein: CASSLYIAGARAINNEQFF
J gene: TRBJ1-1; V gene: TRBV14; CDR3 protein: CASSLTGGTEAFF
J gene: TRBJ1-1; V gene: TRBV18; CDR3 protein: CASSPMANTEAFF
J gene: TRBJ2-5; V gene: TRBV2; CDR3 protein: CASSEWGESQETQYF
J gene: TRBJ1-4; V gene: TRBV7-3; CDR3 protein: CASSLMGGDGEKLFF
J gene: TRBJ2-7; V gene: TRBV1; CDR3 protein: CTSSQGSRMARSSYEQYF
J gene: TRBJ1-5; V gene: TRBV9; CDR3 protein: CASSVLGGQPQHF
J gene: TRBJ1-2; V gene: TRBV9; CDR3 protein: CASSLANYGYTF
J gene: TRBJ1-1; V gene: TRBV7-8; CDR3 protein: CASSSEGRGLLAEAFF
J gene: TRBJ2-3; V gene: TRBV25-1; CDR3 protein: CASSVEIRRTDTQYF
J gene: TRBJ1-6; V gene: TRBV7-9; CDR3 protein: CASSLGSSSGTHSPLHF
J gene: TRBJ2-3; V gene: TRBV5-6; CDR3 protein: CASSLVATSTDTQYF
J gene: TRBJ1-6; V gene: TRBV30; CDR3 protein: CAWRALDGNNSPLHF
J gene: TRBJ1-2; V gene: TRBV19; CDR3 protein: CASKKAGNYGYTF
J gene: TRBJ2-7; V gene: TRBV7-8; CDR3 protein: CASSQDVRGQQYF
J gene: TRBJ1-5; V gene: TRBV10-3; CDR3 protein: CAISESNGDQPQHF
J gene: TRBJ2-5; V gene: TRBV5-1; CDR3 protein: CASQLTAQALRTQYF
J gene: TRBJ1-6; V gene: TRBV6-5; CDR3 protein: CASRTIEAYNSPLHF
J gene: TRBJ1-5; V gene: TRBV30; CDR3 protein: CAWSEALGNQPQHF
J gene: TRBJ2-3; V gene: TRBV7-9; CDR3 protein: CASSLVGRTDTQYF
J gene: TRBJ2-5; V gene: TRBV28; CDR3 protein: CASTTSGGAETQYF
J gene: TRBJ2-6; V gene: TRBV7-8; CDR3 protein: CASSLLVSGANVLTF
J gene: TRBJ2-7; V gene: TRBV28; CDR3 protein: CASSFRFYEQYF
J gene: TRBJ1-1; V gene: TRBV5-1; CDR3 protein: CASSLGQPLNTEAFF
J gene: TRBJ1-1; V gene: TRBV28; CDR3 protein: CASSSPPGRGFEAFF
J gene: TRBJ1-6; V gene: TRBV5-1; CDR3 protein: CASSLEPTGGNSPLHF
J gene: TRBJ1-1; V gene: TRBV10-1; CDR3 protein: CASSEFTGGAEAFF
J gene: TRBJ1-1; V gene: TRBV6-5; CDR3 protein: CASTPEGAGNTEAFF
J gene: TRBJ2-5; V gene: TRBV27; CDR3 protein: CASSRKYQETQYF
J gene: TRBJ1-3; V gene: TRBV5-1; CDR3 protein: CASSREGTGGSGNTIYF
J gene: TRBJ2-3; V gene: TRBV6-5; CDR3 protein: CASSHRGTATDTQYF
J gene: TRBJ2-5; V gene: TRBV7-8; CDR3 protein: CASSKGQGQETQYF
J gene: TRBJ1-1; V gene: TRBV7-9; CDR3 protein: CASSRQENTEAFF
J gene: TRBJ1-3; V gene: TRBV6-1; CDR3 protein: CASSPSFSGNTIYF
J gene: TRBJ2-5; V gene: TRBV7-2; CDR3 protein: CASSSFGGNQETQYF
J gene: TRBJ2-7; V gene: TRBV4-3; CDR3 protein: CASSQGGGDGYEQYF
J gene: TRBJ1-1; V gene: TRBV7-2; CDR3 protein: CASSLVTGPTEAFF
J gene: TRBJ1-4; V gene: TRBV19; CDR3 protein: CASSTLGRATNEKLFF
J gene: TRBJ1-3; V gene: TRBV13; CDR3 protein: CASSRGDSGRNTIYF
J gene: TRBJ1-3; V gene: TRBV7-9; CDR3 protein: CASNTQGVPGNTIYF
J gene: TRBJ1-2; V gene: TRBV20-1; CDR3 protein: CSAPVNYGYTF
J gene: TRBJ2-5; V gene: TRBV28; CDR3 protein: CASSLRQGVWETQYF
J gene: TRBJ2-5; V gene: TRBV6-5; CDR3 protein: CASSYGRVTSRETQYF
J gene: TRBJ1-2; V gene: TRBV10-2; CDR3 protein: CASSGWASYGYTF
J gene: TRBJ1-4; V gene: TRBV7-8; CDR3 protein: CASSLARTRNEKLFF
J gene: TRBJ1-2; V gene: TRBV2; CDR3 protein: CATVYDSHYGYTF
J gene: TRBJ1-1; V gene: TRBV6-5; CDR3 protein: CASRTDREGSTEAFF
J gene: TRBJ2-1; V gene: TRBV4-1; CDR3 protein: CASSHPTSGGSSEQFF
J gene: TRBJ2-1; V gene: TRBV9; CDR3 protein: CASSPTGDGEQFF
J gene: TRBJ2-7; V gene: TRBV7-2; CDR3 protein: CASSLGTGFSYEQYF
J gene: TRBJ1-3; V gene: TRBV4-1; CDR3 protein: CASSQEGNTIYF